The source of this T cell receptor beta chain is a study of T cell responses to AZD1222 COVID-19 vaccine. Study-wide points: Only a handful of AZD1222 recipients tested seropositive at baseline.

Sequencing used immunoSEQ multiplex PCR; TCRdb keeps in-frame clones, though not all of them. The data hold about 150,000 clones, with roughly 90% observed a single time. The CDR3 is made up of 14 amino acids. Trimming shortened V by 4 bases and J by 6 bases, and 14 bases separated the two germline ends. CDR1 SGHRS and CDR2 YFSETQ come from the germline V gene. On this clone itself: Its cognate antigen is unknown.

The sample was peripheral blood, taken on day 0 of AZD1222 vaccination. The source of this sequence is an adult in good health. The chain employs TRBV5-1 and TRBJ1-5; unclear D gene. The chain's CDR3 is CASSGGDMGQPQHF. The CDR3, as DNA: TGCGCCAGCAGCGGTGGAGACATGGGTCAGCCCCAGCATTTT.